The TCR beta chain under discussion was sequenced for a study of OX40 agonist ivuxolimab in advanced cancers. For context, the study as a whole: The costimulatory receptor OX40 (CD134) was targeted by ivuxolimab, a fully human IgG2 agonistic monoclonal antibody. Intravenous ivuxolimab was administered to patients every 2 weeks at six dose levels: 0.01, 0.1, 0.3, 1.5, 3 and 10 mg/kg. Three dose-escalation patients achieved partial responses, one with hepatocellular carcinoma and two with cutaneous melanoma. A male proportion of almost 85% and a mean age of 60 years, ranging from roughly 23 to 90, were recorded for the dose-escalation cohort. Of the roughly 53 patients in dose escalation, about 20 had hepatocellular carcinoma, roughly 15 had melanoma, 9 had renal cell carcinoma and 9 had head and neck cancer. The purpose of peripheral TCRbeta sequencing was to test whether ivuxolimab changed TCR sequence diversity and led to clonal T-cell expansion. Patients were allowed to have had prior anti-PD-1, anti-PD-L1 or anti-CTLA-4 therapy, and approximately 41% of the dose-escalation patients had previously received checkpoint inhibitors. The paper covers the monotherapy dose-escalation part of the phase I ivuxolimab trial, which included N ≈ 57 patients. Overall results and qualifications from the work: After ivuxolimab, more expanded clones were found on average in CD8+ T cells than in CD4+ T cells. Antigen specificity was not determined for the clonally expanded peripheral T cells. In the 0.1-3.0 mg/kg groups, partial responders were among the patients with the lowest normalized peripheral clonal expansion, particularly in CD8+ T cells. At doses of 0.1 to 3.0 mg/kg, clonal expansion of both CD4+ and CD8+ blood T cells was observed from baseline to week 6. Low levels of normalized T-cell clonal expansion were also seen in some nonresponding patients.

Relative to germline, V is 0 bases shorter and J is 0 bases shorter, with 9 bases between their ends. CDR1 and CDR2 were assigned from the germline V gene (reference sequence) as SGHNT and YYREEE. The CDR3 starts with the cysteine, ends with the phenylalanine, and has 16 residues. The entry retains the CDR3 DNA only, 48 bases that are in frame from base 1. Genomic DNA was isolated from the sorted cells so that the TCRbeta CDR3 region could be sequenced. TCRbeta CDR3 regions were sequenced using the immunoSEQ Assay. Sourced from immuneACCESS, this table was stored by TCRdb with only in-frame sequences that have V and J called. A share of the clones is absent; for the studies checked, an unresolved V gene accounts for under half, and the remainder has no known explanation. For this sample the table gives roughly 62,000 clones, of which more than 85% were detected only once. The ten largest clones take up 0.55% to 0.8% of the sample.

Worth noting for this clone: What antigen it recognizes has not been identified. No much larger clonotype is one base removed from it; base qualities were not supplied.

The trial excluded patients who had a history of autoimmune disease or who were on systemic immunosuppression. Peripheral blood for TCR sequencing was collected from all dose cohorts at baseline, on cycle 4 day 1, and on cycle 7 day 1. The samples were drawn from a first-in-human, open-label, multicenter phase I dose-escalation trial of ivuxolimab. The trial enrolled adults with locally advanced or metastatic head and neck squamous cell, hepatocellular, melanoma or renal cell carcinoma. Before TCR sequencing, CD4+ T cells and CD8+ T cells were sorted from peripheral blood as separate populations. The receptor comes from an adult with an advanced solid tumor such as melanoma, head and neck, liver or kidney cancer. The chain is assembled from TRBV5-4 and TRBJ1-4; TRBD1 is possibly the D segment (5 matching bases). Sequencing used CD4+ or CD8+ T cells sorted from blood, obtained in a trial of the OX40 agonist ivuxolimab. Here is the DNA: TGTGCCAGCAGCTTGGGAGGGGTTGCAACTAATGAAAAACTGTTTTTT. The translation is CASSLGGVATNEKLFF.